The next 29 T cell receptor beta chains were all read from a single sample in a study of T cell responses to AZD1222 COVID-19 vaccine. Method: immunoSEQ multiplex PCR; TCRdb's copy keeps in-frame clones and lacks some. The table has around 130,000 clones, around nine tenths seen once. This specimen was peripheral blood, taken on day 0 of AZD1222 vaccination. These receptors all stem from an adult in good health.

This chain joins TRBV5-4 and TRBJ1-1; a weak D match, TRBD1 (5 bases). Germline V CDR1 and CDR2: SGHNT, YYREEE (reference sequence). This CDR3 spans 17 amino acids. V shed 1 base and J shed 5 bases, with 21 bases lying between them. Written as DNA, the CDR3 is TGTGCCAGCAGCTTGAAAGGCGGGGCGAGGTTCCGGACTGAAGCTTTCTTT. Translation: CASSLKGGARFRTEAFF.

This chain's CDR3 is CASSSIGTAGDEQFF. The CDR3 DNA reads TGTGCCAGCAGTTCCATTGGGACAGCGGGCGATGAGCAGTTCTTC. The genes are TRBV27 and TRBJ2-1; D perhaps matches TRBD1 (7 bases). V lost 4 bases to trimming and J lost 8 bases, with 18 bases between them. This CDR3 contains 15 residues. The germline V gene has CDR1 MNHEY and CDR2 SMNVEV (reference sequence).

This clone was detected only once. CDR3 residues: CASSLRPGLRVYEQYF. In nucleotides, the CDR3 is TGTGCCAGCAGCTTACGTCCGGGACTGCGCGTCTACGAGCAGTACTTC. This rearrangement joins TRBV11-1 to TRBJ2-7; D may be TRBD2 (6 bases). The CDR3 extends over 16 amino acids. Germline V gives CDR1 SGHAT, CDR2 FQDESV (reference sequence). V was trimmed by 2 bases and J by 3 bases, leaving 17 bases between them.

The gene calls are TRBV6-5 and TRBJ1-4; no reliable D call. The CDR3 is made up of 13 amino acids. Germline V gene data show CDR1 as MNHEY and CDR2 as SVGAGI. V was trimmed by 10 bases and J by 3 bases, leaving 12 bases between them. DNA for the CDR3: TGTGCCACCGAGACATGGCCTAATGAAAAACTGTTTTTT. Protein: CATETWPNEKLFF.

The chain joins TRBV4-1 to TRBJ1-1, with 12 bases matching TRBD1. The CDR3 spans 17 residues. Germline CDR1 reads MGHRA; CDR2 reads YSYEKL. The J segment lost 10 bases and the V segment lost 1 base, leaving 13 bases of the junction unmatched. CDR3 DNA sequence: TGCGCCAGCAGCCAAGGTCCCCCGGGGACAGGGGGCGCAGGAGCTTTCTTT. Encoded protein: CASSQGPPGTGGAGAFF.

The chain uses TRBV3-1 (or the pseudogene TRBV3-2) and TRBJ1-1; D remains ambiguous. The CDR3 runs to 13 residues. CDR1 and CDR2 (germline): LGHDT, YNNKEL (reference sequence). V was pared by 2 bases and J by 8 bases, with 12 bases between. This CDR3 reads CASSQTYSGEAFF. The CDR3 nucleotides are TGTGCCAGCAGCCAAACGTATTCGGGGGAAGCTTTCTTT.

This chain uses TRBV20-1 with TRBJ2-1, with D perhaps given as TRBD1 or TRBD2 (5 bases each). This CDR3 region has 11 residues. V lost 3 bases, J lost 11 bases, and 11 bases lay in between. CDR1 and CDR2 (germline): DFQATT, SNEGSKA (reference sequence). CDR3 in amino acids: CSARGPGQQFF. The CDR3 DNA reads TGCAGTGCTAGGGGACCGGGACAGCAGTTCTTC.

This rearrangement joins TRBV5-6 to TRBJ1-6; TRBD1 matches at 7 bases. The V gene end was trimmed by 4 bases and the J gene end by 13 bases; junction bases not matched to a gene: 11. CDR3 length: 14 amino acids. Germline V gene sequence: CDR1 SGHDT, CDR2 YYEEEE. The CDR3 region is CASSIRDRTSPLHF. For the CDR3, the DNA is TGTGCCAGCAGCATCCGGGACAGAACGTCTCCCCTCCACTTT.

This clone occurred once. The chain links TRBV30 to TRBJ2-1, with D perhaps matching TRBD1 (6 bases). The CDR3 runs 15 residues. Germline V CDR1 and CDR2: GTSNPN, SVGIG (reference sequence). Trimming removed 0 bases from V and 6 bases from J, with 15 bases in between. The CDR3 DNA follows: TGTGCCTGGAGTGTACAAGGGGGAAGGGCCAATGAGCAGTTCTTC. Residues: CAWSVQGGRANEQFF. The full variable domain, rest sourced from reference TRBV30 and TRBJ2-1, is SQTIHQWPATLVQPVGSPLSLECTVEGTSNPNLYWYRQAAGRGLQLLFYSVGIGQISSEVPQNLSASRPQDRQFILSSKKLLLSDSGFYLCAWSVQGGRANEQFFGPGTRLTVL.

This chain links TRBV5-1 with TRBJ1-1; D gene unclear. This CDR3 has 13 residues. Deletions cut 3 bases from V and 2 bases from J, with 8 bases between. Germline V lookup: CDR1 SGHRS, CDR2 YFSETQ. The CDR3 nucleotides are TGCGCCAGCAGCTACGGGGTCAACACTGAAGCTTTCTTT. Translation gives CASSYGVNTEAFF.

J is TRBJ1-1 and V is TRBV7-2; TRBD1 matches 9 bases. This CDR3 is 13 amino acids long. The V gene end was trimmed by 5 bases and the J gene end by 11 bases; junction bases not matched to a gene: 9. Germline CDR1 reads SGHTA; CDR2 reads FQGNSA. The CDR3 protein is CASSPRDRVSAFF. DNA for the CDR3: TGTGCCAGCAGCCCCAGGGACAGGGTTTCCGCTTTCTTT.

This chain connects TRBV15 to TRBJ2-7; D gene ambiguous. The CDR3 contains 11 residues. Trimming cost V 3 bases and J 9 bases, with 9 bases left between them. CDR1 and CDR2 from the germline V gene are LNHNV and YYDKDF (reference sequence). The CDR3 here is CATSSGFGQYF. The CDR3 DNA is TGTGCCACCAGCAGCGGTTTTGGGCAGTACTTC.

This chain joins TRBV6-5 and TRBJ1-1; the D gene is possibly TRBD1 (6 bases). Germline V gene data show CDR1 as MNHEY and CDR2 as SVGAGI. This CDR3 is built from 13 residues. Trimming took off 11 bases at V and 3 bases at J, with 16 bases between the two ends. The CDR3: CAASQGKYTEAFF. The CDR3 nucleotides are TGTGCCGCCTCACAGGGCAAGTACACTGAAGCTTTCTTT.

V gene TRBV10-3 combines with J gene TRBJ2-7, with D hard to call. Trimming removed 0 bases at V and 7 bases at J, with 7 bases between. This CDR3 contains 12 residues. Germline V lookup: CDR1 ENHRY, CDR2 SYGVKD. The CDR3 sequence: CAISESVREQYF. The DNA for the CDR3 is TGTGCCATCAGTGAGTCCGTAAGAGAGCAGTACTTC.

In this sample, this clone turned up a few times. The chain uses TRBV4-1 and TRBJ2-7; D gene unclear. This CDR3 has 13 residues. Trimming took 0 bases from V and 8 from J, leaving 11 bases between them. In germline, CDR1 is MGHRA, CDR2 YSYEKL. Written as DNA, the CDR3 is TGCGCCAGCAGCCAAGATCGAGGTAATAAGCAGTACTTC. It is translated as CASSQDRGNKQYF.

This sequence joins TRBV5-1 and TRBJ2-1, with TRBD2 matching over 14 bases. Germline loops: CDR1 SGHRS, CDR2 YFSETQ. V gave up 4 bases and J gave up 7 bases; unmatched junction bases: 13. The CDR3 runs to 18 residues. The CDR3 DNA is TGCGCCAGCAGCCCATACTCTACGGGACTAGCGGGAGAGAATGAGCAGTTCTTC. Translated: CASSPYSTGLAGENEQFF.

This sequence joins TRBV21-1 and TRBJ2-7; the table calls TRBD2, which could not be checked here. TRBV21-1 counts as a pseudogene. This CDR3 is 13 amino acids long. For the CDR3, the DNA is TGTGCCAGCAGCCTCGACGGGACCTACGAGCAGTACTTC. Encoded protein: CASSLDGTYEQYF.

V and J are TRBV7-8 and TRBJ1-6; TRBD1 matches 9 bases. CDR1 and CDR2 (germline): SGHVS, FQNEAQ. There are 16 residues in the CDR3. The J segment lost 8 bases and the V segment lost 5 bases, leaving 10 bases of the junction unmatched. Here the CDR3 reads CASSQGQGRGHSPLHF. In DNA, the CDR3 is TGTGCCAGCAGCCAGGGACAGGGAAGGGGGCATTCACCCCTCCACTTT.

The chain combines TRBV5-1 with TRBJ1-2; 9 nucleotides line up with TRBD1. The junction had 15 bases not matched to a gene; V was cut back by 4 bases and J by 8 bases. CDR3 length equals 16 residues. Germline CDR1 is SGHRS and CDR2 is YFSETQ. This CDR3 is CASSPGSDRGLGGYTF. CDR3 nucleotides: TGCGCCAGCAGCCCGGGCTCGGACAGGGGTCTAGGAGGCTACACCTTC.

This rearrangement joins TRBV5-6 to TRBJ2-4, with D possibly matching TRBD2 (5 bases). The CDR3 is 14 amino acids. Trimming removed 6 bases at V and 0 bases at J, with 10 bases between. CDR1 is SGHDT and CDR2 is YYEEEE in the germline V gene. The CDR3 protein is CASKLGLAKNIQYF. The CDR3 DNA is TGTGCCAGCAAACTTGGACTAGCCAAAAACATTCAGTACTTC.

Only a few counts were recorded for this clone. The chain has TRBV12-3 or TRBV12-4 and TRBJ1-4; D is undetermined. The CDR3 has 12 residues. V lost 3 bases and J lost 8, with 7 bases in between. In DNA form, the CDR3 reads TGTGCCAGCAGTTTTAACCCCGAAAAACTGTTTTTT. This sequence encodes CASSFNPEKLFF.

The CDR3 sequence: CASSLTHRDGYTF. The CDR3 DNA is TGTGCCAGCTCTTTAACCCACAGAGATGGCTACACCTTC. J is TRBJ1-2 and V is TRBV27; D is undetermined. Germline CDR1 reads MNHEY; CDR2 reads SMNVEV (reference sequence). V lost 8 bases to trimming and J lost 6 bases, with 16 bases between them. The CDR3 sequence is 13 residues long.

The CDR3 DNA is TGCGCCAGCAGCTTGGGACTAGCGGGAATCCTTATCAATGAGCAGTTCTTC. Its translation: CASSLGLAGILINEQFF. The genes are TRBV10-2 and TRBJ2-1; TRBD2 agrees at 13 bases. Germline-derived CDR1 and CDR2 are WSHSY and SAAADI. This CDR3 has 17 amino acids. Trimming took 6 bases from V and 6 from J; bases not matched to a gene: 11.

This chain connects TRBV19 to TRBJ1-5; D gene uncertain. V was cut by 11 bases and J by 6 bases, with 17 bases left in between. Looked up from germline, CDR1 is LNHDA and CDR2 is SQIVND (reference sequence). The CDR3 loop spans 13 amino acids. Here the CDR3 reads CAPPWGLSQPQHF. In DNA form, the CDR3 reads TGTGCCCCCCCCTGGGGTTTAAGTCAGCCCCAGCATTTT.

The chain links TRBV5-4 to TRBJ2-7, with 9 bases matching TRBD1. The ends lost 0 bases at V and 4 bases at J; junction bases unmatched: 14. The length of the CDR3 is 18 residues. Germline V CDR1 and CDR2: SGHNT, YYREEE (reference sequence). CDR3: CASSLAGGQGRIVYEQYF. DNA of the CDR3: TGTGCCAGCAGCTTGGCAGGGGGACAGGGACGGATCGTATACGAGCAGTACTTC.

This rearrangement joins TRBV29-1 to TRBJ1-2, with 7 bases matching TRBD1. Trimming at V came to 4 bases and at J to 10 bases, leaving 6 bases not matched to a gene. The CDR3 totals 11 residues. The germline V gene has CDR1 SQVTM and CDR2 ANQGSEA. CDR3 DNA sequence: TGCAGCGTTGTAGGGGACAGCCTCTACACCTTC. This codes for CSVVGDSLYTF.

In its sample, this clone was seen many times. This chain links TRBV28 with TRBJ1-6, with TRBD1 matching 10 bases. The CDR3 contains 16 residues. Per germline, CDR1 MDHEN and CDR2 SYDVKM. V lost 6 bases to trimming and J lost 5 bases; unmatched junction nucleotides: 7. The CDR3 DNA sequence: TGTGCCAGCAGCCCAACCGGACAGGGGGATAATTCACCCCTCCACTTT. Its protein product is CASSPTGQGDNSPLHF.

V and J are TRBV6-5 and TRBJ2-1, with TRBD1 identical over 9 bases. The CDR3 has 15 amino acids. V shed 2 bases, J shed 9 bases, and the junction held 8 bases outside the gene matches. Germline lookup yields CDR1 MNHEY and CDR2 SVGAGI. The CDR3 region is CASSYPGQGLGEQFF. CDR3 DNA sequence: TGTGCCAGCAGTTACCCGGGACAGGGATTAGGTGAGCAGTTCTTC.

V is TRBV28 and J is TRBJ1-3; D is ambiguous. V lost 4 bases, J lost 3 bases, and 16 bases lay in between. CDR3 length: 16 residues. Germline V gives CDR1 MDHEN, CDR2 SYDVKM. In nucleotides, the CDR3 is TGTGCCAGCAGTTCCCAAACGTATGGCTTTGGAAACACCATATATTTT. Protein product: CASSSQTYGFGNTIYF. The full variable domain, completed using reference TRBV28 and TRBJ1-3, is DVKVTQSSRYLVKRTGEKVFLECVQDMDHENMFWYRQDPGLGLRLIYFSYDVKMKEKGDIPEGYSVSREKKERFSLILESASTNQTSMYLCASSSQTYGFGNTIYFGEGSWLTVV.